Following are 13 T cell receptor beta chains from one sample sequenced in a study of blood T cell repertoires in COVID-19. TCRdb's table, derived via immunoSEQ multiplex PCR, lists solely in-frame clones and lacks some. Of about 70,000 clones listed, roughly 80% are singletons. The material sequenced was peripheral blood. These receptors came from a human donor in a cohort sampled during active COVID-19.

This clone was observed a few times. The rearrangement joins TRBV6-1 to TRBJ1-2; D call uncertain. This CDR3 is 12 amino acids long. Germline V gene data show CDR1 as MNHNS and CDR2 as SASEGT. The germline V and J ends were trimmed by 3 bases and 3 bases, with 5 bases remaining between them. CDR3 residues: CASSDIDYGYTF. In DNA, the CDR3 is TGTGCCAGCAGTGATATTGACTATGGCTACACCTTC.

The rearrangement links TRBV7-8 to TRBJ1-2, with 8 bases that match TRBD1. The CDR3 consists of 15 residues. Germline V gives CDR1 SGHVS, CDR2 FQNEAQ. Trimming took 0 bases from V and 4 from J; bases not matched to a gene: 4. Here the CDR3 reads CASSLAQGAGYGYTF. CDR3 nucleotides: TGTGCCAGCAGCTTAGCGCAGGGGGCGGGCTATGGCTACACCTTC.

This chain joins TRBV4-1 and TRBJ1-2; D gene uncertain. The germline V and J ends were trimmed by 0 bases and 5 bases, with 16 bases remaining between them. This CDR3 comprises 16 residues. Looked up from germline, CDR1 is MGHRA and CDR2 is YSYEKL. The CDR3 bases are TGCGCCAGCAGCCAAGATGATGCGGCCGGAGGATATGGCTACACCTTC. This codes for CASSQDDAAGGYGYTF.

The rearrangement joins TRBV7-9 to TRBJ2-2; D is unclear. This CDR3 comprises 15 residues. The ends were cut back, 2 bases at V and 3 bases at J, with 10 bases in the middle. Germline lookup yields CDR1 SEHNR and CDR2 FQNEAQ (reference sequence). In DNA, the CDR3 is TGTGCCAGCAGCTTATTGGGCACTCACACCGGGGAGCTGTTTTTT. Translated: CASSLLGTHTGELFF. The whole variable domain, filled in from reference TRBV7-9 and TRBJ2-2, reads DTGVSQNPRHKITKRGQNVTFRCDPISEHNRLYWYRQTLGQGPEFLTYFQNEAQLEKSRLLSDRFSAERPKGSFSTLEIQRTEQGDSAMYLCASSLLGTHTGELFFGEGSRLTVL.

J is TRBJ2-7 and V is TRBV5-1; 8 bases match TRBD2. This CDR3 is 16 amino acids long. CDR1 SGHRS and CDR2 YFSETQ come from the germline V gene. V dropped 4 bases and J dropped 2; count of bases not matched to a gene: 11. CDR3 bases: TGCGCCAGCAGCCAAATTCAGCGGGGGCCGCCCTACGAGCAGTACTTC. It yields the protein CASSQIQRGPPYEQYF.

The gene calls are TRBV27 and TRBJ1-2; 10 positions match TRBD1. The CDR3 is 15 residues long. The V segment lost 8 bases and the J segment 1 base; nucleotides outside the gene matches: 7. Germline loops: CDR1 MNHEY, CDR2 SMNVEV (reference sequence). The CDR3 spells CASGRTGGNNYGYTF. The CDR3 region has the DNA TGTGCCAGCGGAAGGACAGGGGGAAATAACTATGGCTACACCTTC.

J is TRBJ1-4 and V is TRBV28, with TRBD1 identical over 7 bases. The germline V gene encodes CDR1 MDHEN and CDR2 SYDVKM. This CDR3 has 14 residues. V shed 6 bases and J 8 bases; nucleotides not matched to a gene: 9. Here the CDR3 reads CASSHGTEKEKLFF. Written as DNA, the CDR3 is TGTGCCAGCAGCCACGGGACAGAAAAAGAAAAACTGTTTTTT.

V gene TRBV5-1 combines with J gene TRBJ1-4; no reliable D call. Germline CDR1 reads SGHRS; CDR2 reads YFSETQ. V lost 4 bases to trimming and J lost 7 bases, with 20 bases between them. The CDR3 contains 16 residues. The CDR3 sequence: CASSPRSSSAGEKLFF. The CDR3 DNA follows: TGCGCCAGCAGCCCACGGTCGTCCTCTGCTGGTGAAAAACTGTTTTTT. The whole variable domain, remainder taken from reference TRBV5-1 and TRBJ1-4, is KAGVTQTPRYLIKTRGQQVTLSCSPISGHRSVSWYQQTPGQGLQFLFEYFSETQRNKGNFPGRFSGRQFSNSRSEMNVSTLELGDSALYLCASSPRSSSAGEKLFFGSGTQLSVL.

The chain carries TRBV7-8 and TRBJ1-4; TRBD1 matches 8 bases. The trim removed 5 bases at V and 7 bases at J, leaving 9 bases unmatched. The germline CDR1 and CDR2 sequences are SGHVS and FQNEAQ. CDR3 length: 15 residues. The CDR3 here is CASSLEDREGEKLFF. Here the CDR3 DNA reads TGTGCCAGCAGCCTAGAGGACAGGGAGGGTGAAAAACTGTTTTTT.

The CDR3 DNA reads as TGCGCCAGCAGTGGGGGACAGGGGTACGGCTACACCTTC. This encodes CASSGGQGYGYTF. The chain recombines TRBV10-2 with TRBJ1-2, with TRBD1 matching 10 bases. There are 13 residues in the CDR3. The trim removed 4 bases at V and 8 bases at J, leaving 4 bases unmatched. The germline V gene has CDR1 WSHSY and CDR2 SAAADI.

In its sample, this clone was seen a few times. This chain uses TRBV11-2 with TRBJ2-2, with 7 nucleotides matching TRBD2. CDR3 length: 16 residues. V trimming: 5 bases; J trimming: 4 bases; junction bases outside the gene matches: 10. The germline V gene encodes CDR1 SGHAT and CDR2 FQNNGV. CDR3 protein: CASSPSGRGGTGELFF. The CDR3 DNA reads as TGTGCCAGCAGCCCCTCAGGGAGGGGCGGCACCGGGGAGCTGTTTTTT.

The chain uses TRBV19 and TRBJ2-5, with a weak D call TRBD1 (5 bases). The V end lost 4 bases, the J end lost 3 bases, and 12 bases lay between the germline ends. The germline gives CDR1 LNHDA, CDR2 SQIVND (reference sequence). This CDR3 is 14 amino acids long. The CDR3 sequence is CASSRGGIEETQYF. The CDR3 region has the DNA TGTGCCAGTAGTAGGGGCGGCATCGAAGAGACCCAGTACTTC.

The V and J genes are TRBV19 and TRBJ1-2; TRBD1 aligns across 8 bases. This CDR3 has 14 residues. Germline lookup yields CDR1 LNHDA and CDR2 SQIVND (reference sequence). V lost 7 bases and J lost 2; bases outside the gene matches: 6. The CDR3: CASTPGTGNYGYTF. CDR3 nucleotide sequence: TGTGCCAGTACCCCGGGGACAGGCAACTATGGCTACACCTTC.